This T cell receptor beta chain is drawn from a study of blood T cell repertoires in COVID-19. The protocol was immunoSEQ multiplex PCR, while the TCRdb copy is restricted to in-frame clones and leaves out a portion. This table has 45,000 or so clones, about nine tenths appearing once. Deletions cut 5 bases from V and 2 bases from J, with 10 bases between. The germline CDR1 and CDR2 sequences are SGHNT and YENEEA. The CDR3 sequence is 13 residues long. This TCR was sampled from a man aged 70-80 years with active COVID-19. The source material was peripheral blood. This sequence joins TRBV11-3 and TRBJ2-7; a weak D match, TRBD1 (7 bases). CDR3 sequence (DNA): TGTGCCAGCAGCGCAGGGGGGCCCTACGAGCAGTACTTC. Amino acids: CASSAGGPYEQYF. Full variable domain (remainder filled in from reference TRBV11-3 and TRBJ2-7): EAGVVQSPRYKIIEKKQPVAFWCNPISGHNTLYWYLQNLGQGPELLIRYENEEAVDDSQLPKDRFSAERLKGVDSTLKIQPAELGDSAVYLCASSAGGPYEQYFGPGTRLTVT.